This T cell receptor (beta chain) was sequenced in a study of metastatic and nonmetastatic thyroid tumors. Findings and limits, study-wide: Versus benign nodules, malignant thyroid tumors reportedly had significantly higher TCR beta diversity, in blood and tumor.

Comments on this clone: Its antigen remains unidentified.

TCRdb redid the clone calls on the PCR reads using MiXCR. Here the sample spans approximately 7,000 clones, over 35% being singletons. The V segment lost 8 bases and the J segment 0 bases; nucleotides outside the gene matches: 7. The CDR3 is 16 amino acids. In germline, CDR1 is MDHEN, CDR2 SYDVKM. Prior to thyroid surgery, none of the patients had received any treatment. Sequenced material: tumor tissue. The sequence was collected from a female donor with papillary thyroid cancer or a benign thyroid nodule (not recorded which). Some clones in this sample may be carry-over from other donors' samples. The chain uses TRBV28 and TRBJ2-3; 11 nucleotides line up with TRBD2. The CDR3 here is CASGGTSGSSTDTQYF. The DNA of the CDR3 is TGTGCCAGCGGGGGGACTAGCGGCTCTAGCACAGATACGCAGTATTTT.